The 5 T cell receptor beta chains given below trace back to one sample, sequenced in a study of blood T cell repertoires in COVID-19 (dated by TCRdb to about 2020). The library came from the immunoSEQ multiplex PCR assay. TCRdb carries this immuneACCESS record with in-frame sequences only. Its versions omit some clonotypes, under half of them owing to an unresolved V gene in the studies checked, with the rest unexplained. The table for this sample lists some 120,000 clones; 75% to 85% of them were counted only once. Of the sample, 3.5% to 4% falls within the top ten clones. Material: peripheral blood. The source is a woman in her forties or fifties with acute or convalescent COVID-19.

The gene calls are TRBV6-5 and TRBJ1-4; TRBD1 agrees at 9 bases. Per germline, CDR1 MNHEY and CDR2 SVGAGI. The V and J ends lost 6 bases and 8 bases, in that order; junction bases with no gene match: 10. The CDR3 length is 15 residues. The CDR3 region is CASRDPGQGPEKLFF. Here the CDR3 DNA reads TGTGCCAGCAGAGATCCGGGACAGGGACCCGAAAAACTGTTTTTT.

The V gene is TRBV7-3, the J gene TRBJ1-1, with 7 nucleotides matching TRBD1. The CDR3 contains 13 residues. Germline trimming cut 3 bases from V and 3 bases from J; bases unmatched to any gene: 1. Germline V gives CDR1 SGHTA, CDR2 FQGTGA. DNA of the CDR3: TGTGCCAGCAGCTTCCAGGGGGACACTGAAGCTTTCTTT. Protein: CASSFQGDTEAFF. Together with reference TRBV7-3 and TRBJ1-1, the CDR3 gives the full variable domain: GAGVSQTPSNKVTEKGKYVELRCDPISGHTALYWYRQSLGQGPEFLIYFQGTGAADDSGLPNDRFFAVRPEGSVSTLKIQRTERGDSAVYLCASSFQGDTEAFFGQGTRLTVV.

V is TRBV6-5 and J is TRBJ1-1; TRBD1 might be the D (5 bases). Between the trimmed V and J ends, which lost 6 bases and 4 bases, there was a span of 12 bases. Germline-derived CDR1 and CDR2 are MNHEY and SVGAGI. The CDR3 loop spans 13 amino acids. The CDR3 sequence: CASSDGGITEAFF. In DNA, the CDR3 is TGTGCCAGCAGCGACGGGGGGATCACTGAAGCTTTCTTT.

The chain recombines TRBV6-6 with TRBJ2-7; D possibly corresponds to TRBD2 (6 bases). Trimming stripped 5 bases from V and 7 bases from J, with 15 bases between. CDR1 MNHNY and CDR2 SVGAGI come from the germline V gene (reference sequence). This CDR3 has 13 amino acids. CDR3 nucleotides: TGTGCCAGCAGTCTCTCGGGAGTCGGAGAGCAGTACTTC. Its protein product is CASSLSGVGEQYF.

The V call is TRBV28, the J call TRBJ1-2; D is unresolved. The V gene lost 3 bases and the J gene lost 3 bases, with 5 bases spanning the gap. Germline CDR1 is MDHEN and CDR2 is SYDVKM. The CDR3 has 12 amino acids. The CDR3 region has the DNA TGTGCCAGCAGTTTGCGTGACTATGGCTACACCTTC. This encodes CASSLRDYGYTF.